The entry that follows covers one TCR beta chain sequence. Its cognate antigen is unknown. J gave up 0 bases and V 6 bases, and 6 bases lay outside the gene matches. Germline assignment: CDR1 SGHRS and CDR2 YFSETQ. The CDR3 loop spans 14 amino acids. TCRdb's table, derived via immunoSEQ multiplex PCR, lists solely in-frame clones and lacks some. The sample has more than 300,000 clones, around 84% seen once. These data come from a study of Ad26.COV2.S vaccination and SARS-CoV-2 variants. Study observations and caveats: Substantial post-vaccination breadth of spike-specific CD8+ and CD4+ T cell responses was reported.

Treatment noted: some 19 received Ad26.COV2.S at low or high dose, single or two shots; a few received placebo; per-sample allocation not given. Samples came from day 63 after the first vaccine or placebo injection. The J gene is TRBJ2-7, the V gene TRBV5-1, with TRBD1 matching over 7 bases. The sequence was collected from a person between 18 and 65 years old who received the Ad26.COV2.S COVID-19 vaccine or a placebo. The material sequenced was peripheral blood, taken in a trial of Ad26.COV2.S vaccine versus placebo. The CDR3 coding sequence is TGCGCCAGCAAGGAACAGGGGTCCTCCTACGAGCAGTACTTC. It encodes CASKEQGSSYEQYF. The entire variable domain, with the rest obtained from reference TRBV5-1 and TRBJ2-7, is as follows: KAGVTQTPRYLIKTRGQQVTLSCSPISGHRSVSWYQQTPGQGLQFLFEYFSETQRNKGNFPGRFSGRQFSNSRSEMNVSTLELGDSALYLCASKEQGSSYEQYFGPGTRLTVT.